This TCR beta chain was recorded in a study of shared clonotypes between healthy human individuals. CDR1 is SGHTA, CDR2 FQGNSA, per germline. Trimming stripped 3 bases from V and 11 bases from J, with 19 bases between. The CDR3 has 14 residues. Study-level points and caveats: Though the depth was large, rarefaction showed that sorted-subset sequencing was incomplete.

A CD45RA-negative memory subset and a CD45RA+ naive subset were separated from the CD4+ cells. Only in-frame clones appear in the TCRdb table, and some are missing; sequencing was by immunoSEQ multiplex PCR. The profile covers roughly 2.5 million clones, with roughly 92% appearing a single time and roughly 0.14% taken by the ten largest. This clone was counted a single time. Its antigen is unknown. The source material was naive CD4+ T cells sorted from blood. The subset: CD45RA+ positively selected. The genes are TRBV7-2 and TRBJ1-1; D remains ambiguous. The TCR originated in a man between 18 and 29 years old in good health. Written as DNA, the CDR3 is TGTGCCAGCAGCTTCGACTTGCGGGCCGCGGGGGCTTTCTTT. Its protein is CASSFDLRAAGAFF.